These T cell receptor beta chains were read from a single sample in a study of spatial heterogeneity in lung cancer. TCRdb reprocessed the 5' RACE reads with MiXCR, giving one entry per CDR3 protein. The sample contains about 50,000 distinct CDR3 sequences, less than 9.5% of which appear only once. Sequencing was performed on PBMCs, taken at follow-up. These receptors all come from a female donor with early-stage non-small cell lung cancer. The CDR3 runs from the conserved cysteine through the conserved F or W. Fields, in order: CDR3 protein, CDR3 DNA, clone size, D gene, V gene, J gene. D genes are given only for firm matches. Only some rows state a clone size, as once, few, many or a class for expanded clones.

CDR3aa: CASSPPLRVWVNIQYF
CDR3nt: TGTGCCAGCAGCCCACCCCTTAGGGTTTGGGTAAACATTCAGTACTTC
abundance: many
d_gene: NA
v_gene: TRBV6-2/TRBV6-3
j_gene: TRBJ2-4

CDR3aa: CASSFLAGGTEQFF
CDR3nt: TGTGCCAGCAGCTTTCTAGCGGGGGGGACCGAGCAGTTCTTC
abundance: many
d_gene: TRBD2
v_gene: TRBV7-2
j_gene: TRBJ2-1

CDR3aa: CATSERVNSGANVLTF
CDR3nt: TGTGCCACCAGTGAGCGGGTCAACTCTGGGGCCAACGTCCTGACTTTC
abundance: many
d_gene: NA
v_gene: TRBV24-1
j_gene: TRBJ2-6

CDR3aa: CASRGTAARDTQYF
CDR3nt: TGTGCCAGCAGGGGGACAGCTGCAAGGGATACGCAGTATTTT
abundance: few
d_gene: TRBD1
v_gene: TRBV6-5
j_gene: TRBJ2-3

CDR3aa: CASSLAGGQYEQFF
CDR3nt: TGTGCCAGCAGCCTAGCGGGGGGGCAGTATGAGCAGTTCTTC
abundance: NA
d_gene: TRBD2
v_gene: TRBV2
j_gene: TRBJ2-1

CDR3aa: CAIRGQGDQPQHF
CDR3nt: TGTGCCATCAGAGGACAGGGTGATCAGCCCCAGCATTTT
abundance: many
d_gene: TRBD1
v_gene: TRBV10-3
j_gene: TRBJ1-5

CDR3aa: CASSFASPGNTIYF
CDR3nt: TGTGCCAGCAGTTTCGCTTCTCCCGGAAACACCATATATTTT
abundance: few
d_gene: NA
v_gene: TRBV6-5
j_gene: TRBJ1-3

CDR3aa: CASSPPRGNTEAFF
CDR3nt: TGTGCCAGCAGCCCACCTCGGGGGAACACTGAAGCTTTCTTT
abundance: NA
d_gene: NA
v_gene: TRBV7-9
j_gene: TRBJ1-1

CDR3aa: CASSLQGAGYGYTF
CDR3nt: TGCGCCAGCAGCTTACAGGGGGCTGGGTATGGCTACACCTTC
abundance: many
d_gene: TRBD1
v_gene: TRBV5-1
j_gene: TRBJ1-2

CDR3aa: CASTITGTGSYYEQYF
CDR3nt: TGTGCCAGCACCATAACCGGGACAGGGAGTTACTACGAGCAGTACTTC
abundance: many
d_gene: TRBD1
v_gene: TRBV11-2
j_gene: TRBJ2-7

CDR3aa: CASSLSTNEKLFF
CDR3nt: TGTGCCAGCAGCCTGTCAACTAATGAAAAACTGTTTTTT
abundance: many
d_gene: NA
v_gene: TRBV7-2
j_gene: TRBJ1-4

CDR3aa: CASSPTGNQPQHF
CDR3nt: TGTGCCAGCAGCCCGACAGGGAATCAGCCCCAGCATTTT
abundance: many
d_gene: TRBD1
v_gene: TRBV5-5
j_gene: TRBJ1-5

CDR3aa: CASSLGPTGAEETQYF
CDR3nt: TGCGCCAGCAGCTTGGGCCCCACGGGGGCGGAAGAGACCCAGTACTTC
abundance: many
d_gene: NA
v_gene: TRBV5-1
j_gene: TRBJ2-5

CDR3aa: CASSSLAGGQETQYF
CDR3nt: TGCGCCAGCAGCTCGCTAGCGGGGGGGCAGGAGACCCAGTACTTC
abundance: many
d_gene: TRBD2
v_gene: TRBV5-1
j_gene: TRBJ2-5

CDR3aa: CSATRDYNEQFF
CDR3nt: TGCAGTGCTACCCGGGACTACAATGAGCAGTTCTTC
abundance: few
d_gene: NA
v_gene: TRBV20-1
j_gene: TRBJ2-1

CDR3aa: CSARGAQLSSPLHF
CDR3nt: TGCAGTGCTAGAGGGGCCCAGCTTTCTTCACCCCTCCACTTT
abundance: many
d_gene: NA
v_gene: TRBV20-1
j_gene: TRBJ1-6

CDR3aa: CASTDTQYF
CDR3nt: TGTGCCAGCACAGATACGCAGTATTTT
abundance: many
d_gene: NA
v_gene: TRBV2
j_gene: TRBJ2-3

CDR3aa: CSARARRGTGYEQYF
CDR3nt: TGCAGTGCTAGAGCCCGCCGGGGGACGGGCTACGAGCAGTACTTC
abundance: many
d_gene: NA
v_gene: TRBV20-1
j_gene: TRBJ2-7

CDR3aa: CASSQTGVNIQYF
CDR3nt: TGTGCCAGCAGCCAAACAGGGGTTAACATTCAGTACTTC
abundance: many
d_gene: TRBD1
v_gene: TRBV11-2
j_gene: TRBJ2-4

CDR3aa: CSASQGANIQYF
CDR3nt: TGCAGTGCTAGTCAGGGGGCAAACATTCAGTACTTC
abundance: NA
d_gene: TRBD1
v_gene: TRBV20-1
j_gene: TRBJ2-4

CDR3aa: CASSLGTSPAQETQYF
CDR3nt: TGTGCCAGCAGCTTAGGGACTAGCCCGGCCCAAGAGACCCAGTACTTC
abundance: many
d_gene: TRBD2
v_gene: TRBV7-2
j_gene: TRBJ2-5

CDR3aa: CASSLSSSHEQYF
CDR3nt: TGTGCCAGCAGTTTGTCTAGCTCCCACGAGCAGTACTTC
abundance: few
d_gene: NA
v_gene: TRBV12-3/TRBV12-4
j_gene: TRBJ2-7

CDR3aa: CASSLDSSYGYTF
CDR3nt: TGTGCCAGCAGCCTAGACAGCAGCTATGGCTACACCTTC
abundance: many
d_gene: NA
v_gene: TRBV5-6
j_gene: TRBJ1-2

CDR3aa: CASASRERGTEAFF
CDR3nt: TGTGCTAGTGCCTCTCGGGAGAGGGGCACTGAAGCTTTCTTT
abundance: NA
d_gene: NA
v_gene: TRBV12-5
j_gene: TRBJ1-1

CDR3aa: CASSPVWRANNEKLFF
CDR3nt: TGTGCCAGCAGCCCCGTGTGGCGGGCGAATAATGAAAAACTGTTTTTT
abundance: few
d_gene: NA
v_gene: TRBV5-5
j_gene: TRBJ1-4

CDR3aa: CASSLVAGVYEQYF
CDR3nt: TGCGCCAGCAGCTTGGTTGCGGGGGTCTACGAGCAGTACTTC
abundance: many
d_gene: TRBD2
v_gene: TRBV5-1
j_gene: TRBJ2-7

CDR3aa: CASSLGPAADYNEQFF
CDR3nt: TGCGCCAGCAGCTTGGGGCCCGCCGCCGATTACAATGAGCAGTTCTTC
abundance: many
d_gene: NA
v_gene: TRBV5-1
j_gene: TRBJ2-1

CDR3aa: CASSYWDQPQHF
CDR3nt: TGTGCCAGCAGTTACTGGGATCAGCCCCAGCATTTT
abundance: many
d_gene: NA
v_gene: TRBV6-2/TRBV6-3
j_gene: TRBJ1-5

CDR3aa: CASSSGYSNQPQHF
CDR3nt: TGTGCCAGCAGCTCAGGCTATAGCAATCAGCCCCAGCATTTT
abundance: few
d_gene: NA
v_gene: TRBV11-2
j_gene: TRBJ1-5

CDR3aa: CAWSLLGGNEQFF
CDR3nt: TGTGCCTGGAGTTTGTTAGGAGGCAATGAGCAGTTCTTC
abundance: many
d_gene: NA
v_gene: TRBV30
j_gene: TRBJ2-1

CDR3aa: CASSSTSGIGTQYF
CDR3nt: TGTGCCAGCAGTTCGACTAGCGGTATTGGGACCCAGTACTTC
abundance: NA
d_gene: TRBD2
v_gene: TRBV6-2/TRBV6-3
j_gene: TRBJ2-5

CDR3aa: CASSTGTGIYEQYF
CDR3nt: TGTGCCAGCAGCACGGGGACAGGAATCTACGAGCAGTACTTC
abundance: few
d_gene: TRBD1
v_gene: TRBV5-6
j_gene: TRBJ2-7

CDR3aa: CASSLAGTGGYTF
CDR3nt: TGTGCCAGCAGCTTAGCGGGGACGGGCGGCTACACCTTC
abundance: few
d_gene: NA
v_gene: TRBV7-2
j_gene: TRBJ1-2

CDR3aa: CASSYQGYGYTF
CDR3nt: TGTGCCAGCAGCTATCAGGGATATGGCTACACCTTC
abundance: few
d_gene: NA
v_gene: TRBV3-1
j_gene: TRBJ1-2

CDR3aa: CASSSLGRGITEAFF
CDR3nt: TGTGCCAGCAGCTCCTTGGGTCGAGGGATTACTGAAGCTTTCTTT
abundance: many
d_gene: NA
v_gene: TRBV5-4
j_gene: TRBJ1-1

CDR3aa: CASSYGSSEYF
CDR3nt: TGTGCCAGCAGTTACGGGAGCTCGGAGTACTTC
abundance: many
d_gene: NA
v_gene: TRBV6-2/TRBV6-3
j_gene: TRBJ2-7

CDR3aa: CASPRPPHCNEQFF
CDR3nt: TGTGCCAGCCCGAGGCCGCCGCATTGCAATGAGCAGTTCTTC
abundance: few
d_gene: NA
v_gene: TRBV6-7
j_gene: TRBJ2-1

CDR3aa: CSARRGGDTQYF
CDR3nt: TGCAGTGCTAGACGCGGGGGGGATACGCAGTATTTT
abundance: many
d_gene: TRBD2
v_gene: TRBV20-1
j_gene: TRBJ2-3

CDR3aa: CAISNQGNTEAFF
CDR3nt: TGTGCCATCAGTAATCAGGGGAACACTGAAGCTTTCTTT
abundance: few
d_gene: NA
v_gene: TRBV10-3
j_gene: TRBJ1-1

CDR3aa: CASRPWIGTSTYNEQFF
CDR3nt: TGCGCCAGCAGACCCTGGATTGGGACTAGCACATACAATGAGCAGTTCTTC
abundance: few
d_gene: TRBD2
v_gene: TRBV5-1
j_gene: TRBJ2-1

CDR3aa: CASNPGGYTLGEQFF
CDR3nt: TGTGCCAGCAACCCGGGTGGATACACACTCGGTGAGCAGTTCTTC
abundance: NA
d_gene: NA
v_gene: TRBV25-1
j_gene: TRBJ2-1

CDR3aa: CASSSGQGYSPLHF
CDR3nt: TGCGCCAGCAGCTCAGGACAGGGTTATTCACCCCTCCACTTT
abundance: few
d_gene: TRBD1
v_gene: TRBV5-1
j_gene: TRBJ1-6

CDR3aa: CSDARTGRVETQYF
CDR3nt: TGCAGCGACGCCCGGACAGGGAGAGTGGAGACCCAGTACTTC
abundance: many
d_gene: TRBD1
v_gene: TRBV29-1
j_gene: TRBJ2-5

CDR3aa: CASSVGGGAYQETQYF
CDR3nt: TGTGCCAGCAGCGTAGGAGGGGGGGCCTACCAAGAGACCCAGTACTTC
abundance: many
d_gene: NA
v_gene: TRBV9
j_gene: TRBJ2-5

CDR3aa: CASSYELIGELFF
CDR3nt: TGTGCCAGCAGTTATGAGTTGATCGGGGAGCTGTTTTTT
abundance: few
d_gene: NA
v_gene: TRBV27
j_gene: TRBJ2-2

CDR3aa: CASSLTLNTEAFF
CDR3nt: TGTGCCAGCAGCTTAACCCTGAACACTGAAGCTTTCTTT
abundance: many
d_gene: NA
v_gene: TRBV7-9
j_gene: TRBJ1-1

CDR3aa: CASSYSSPREETQYF
CDR3nt: TGTGCCAGCAGTTACTCATCGCCGCGGGAAGAGACCCAGTACTTC
abundance: many
d_gene: NA
v_gene: TRBV6-5
j_gene: TRBJ2-5

CDR3aa: CAISAGEGAEAFF
CDR3nt: TGTGCCATCAGTGCGGGGGAGGGCGCTGAAGCTTTCTTT
abundance: NA
d_gene: NA
v_gene: TRBV10-3
j_gene: TRBJ1-1

CDR3aa: CASSLGVGFSGANVLTF
CDR3nt: TGTGCCAGCAGCTTGGGGGTTGGCTTCTCTGGGGCCAACGTCCTGACTTTC
abundance: NA
d_gene: NA
v_gene: TRBV5-6
j_gene: TRBJ2-6

CDR3aa: CASSSPTGVIHEQYF
CDR3nt: TGTGCCAGCAGCTCCCCGACAGGGGTAATCCACGAGCAGTACTTC
abundance: medium-sized
d_gene: TRBD1
v_gene: TRBV7-6
j_gene: TRBJ2-7

CDR3aa: CASSFLRISYEQYF
CDR3nt: TGTGCCAGCAGCTTCCTGAGAATTTCCTACGAGCAGTACTTC
abundance: many
d_gene: NA
v_gene: TRBV5-5
j_gene: TRBJ2-7

CDR3aa: CASRTGTDYFEEKLFF
CDR3nt: TGTGCCAGCAGGACCGGGACAGATTACTTCGAAGAAAAACTGTTTTTT
abundance: few
d_gene: TRBD1
v_gene: TRBV6-1
j_gene: TRBJ1-4

CDR3aa: CASRGERDRGNQPQHF
CDR3nt: TGTGCCAGCAGGGGAGAGAGGGACAGGGGCAATCAGCCCCAGCATTTT
abundance: few
d_gene: TRBD1
v_gene: TRBV6-2/TRBV6-3
j_gene: TRBJ1-5

CDR3aa: CASSPDSSTGNTIYF
CDR3nt: TGTGCCAGCTCCCCCGACAGCAGCACTGGAAACACCATATATTTT
abundance: many
d_gene: NA
v_gene: TRBV18
j_gene: TRBJ1-3